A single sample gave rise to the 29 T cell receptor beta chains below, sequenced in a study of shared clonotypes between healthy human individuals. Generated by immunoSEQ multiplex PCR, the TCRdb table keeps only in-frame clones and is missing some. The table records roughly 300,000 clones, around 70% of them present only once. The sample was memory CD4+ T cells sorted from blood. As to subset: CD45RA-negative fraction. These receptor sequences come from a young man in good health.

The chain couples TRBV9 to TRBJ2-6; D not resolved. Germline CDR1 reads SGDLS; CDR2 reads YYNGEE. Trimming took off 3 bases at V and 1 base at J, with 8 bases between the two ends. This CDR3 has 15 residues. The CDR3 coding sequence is TGTGCCAGCAGCGAAGACCCATCTGGGGCCAACGTCCTGACTTTC. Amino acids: CASSEDPSGANVLTF.

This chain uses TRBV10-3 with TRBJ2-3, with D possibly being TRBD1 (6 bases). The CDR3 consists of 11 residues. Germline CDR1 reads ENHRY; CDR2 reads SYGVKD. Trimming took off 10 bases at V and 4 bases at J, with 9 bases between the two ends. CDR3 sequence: CASRGADTQYF. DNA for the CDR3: TGTGCCAGCAGGGGCGCAGATACGCAGTATTTT.

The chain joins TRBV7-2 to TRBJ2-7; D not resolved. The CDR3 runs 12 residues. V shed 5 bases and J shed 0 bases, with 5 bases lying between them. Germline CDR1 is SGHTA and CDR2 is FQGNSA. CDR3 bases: TGTGCCAGCAGCGTAAGCTCCTACGAGCAGTACTTC. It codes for CASSVSSYEQYF.

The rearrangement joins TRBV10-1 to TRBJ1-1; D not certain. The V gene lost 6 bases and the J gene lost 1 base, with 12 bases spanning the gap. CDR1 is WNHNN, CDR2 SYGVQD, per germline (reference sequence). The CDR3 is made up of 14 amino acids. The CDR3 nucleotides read TGCGCCAGCAGGGACGGCGCGGGGAACACTGAAGCTTTCTTT. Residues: CASRDGAGNTEAFF.

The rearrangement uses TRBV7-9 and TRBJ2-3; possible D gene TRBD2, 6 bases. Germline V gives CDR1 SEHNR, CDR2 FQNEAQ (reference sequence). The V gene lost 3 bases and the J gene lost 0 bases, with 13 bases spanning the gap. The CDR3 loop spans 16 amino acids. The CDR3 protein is CASSFGGIHSTDTQYF. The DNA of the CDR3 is TGTGCCAGCAGCTTTGGGGGGATCCATAGCACAGATACGCAGTATTTT. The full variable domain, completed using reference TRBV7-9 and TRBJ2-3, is DTGVSQNPRHKITKRGQNVTFRCDPISEHNRLYWYRQTLGQGPEFLTYFQNEAQLEKSRLLSDRFSAERPKGSFSTLEIQRTEQGDSAMYLCASSFGGIHSTDTQYFGPGTRLTVL.

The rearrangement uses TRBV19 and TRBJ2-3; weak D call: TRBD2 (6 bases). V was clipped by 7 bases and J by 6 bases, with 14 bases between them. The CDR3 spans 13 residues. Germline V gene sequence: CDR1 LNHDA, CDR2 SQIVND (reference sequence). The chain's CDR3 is CASKSGVVDTQYF. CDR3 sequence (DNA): TGTGCCAGTAAATCGGGAGTGGTGGATACGCAGTATTTT.

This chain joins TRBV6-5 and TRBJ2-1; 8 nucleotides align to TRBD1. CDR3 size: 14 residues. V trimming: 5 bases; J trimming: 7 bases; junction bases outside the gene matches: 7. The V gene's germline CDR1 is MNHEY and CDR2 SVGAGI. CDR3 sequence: CASSTRTGRNEQFF. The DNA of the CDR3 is TGTGCCAGCAGTACCCGGACAGGGAGGAATGAGCAGTTCTTC.

The CDR3 nucleotides are TGTGCCAGCAGCTTACGGGCTAGCGGGGATTGGGGAGAGCAGTTCTTC. This gives the protein CASSLRASGDWGEQFF. The chain employs TRBV7-3 and TRBJ2-1, with 9 bases lining up with TRBD2. The V segment lost 2 bases and the J segment 10 bases; nucleotides outside the gene matches: 12. Germline V lookup: CDR1 SGHTA, CDR2 FQGTGA. The CDR3 length is 16 residues.

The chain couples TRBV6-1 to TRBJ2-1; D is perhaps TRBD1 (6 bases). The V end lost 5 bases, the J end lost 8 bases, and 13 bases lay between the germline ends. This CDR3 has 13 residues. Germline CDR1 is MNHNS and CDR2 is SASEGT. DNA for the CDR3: TGTGCCAGCAGTCCACAGGGTTGGGATGAGCAGTTCTTC. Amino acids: CASSPQGWDEQFF.

This chain's CDR3 is CASSERGQTSEWNEQFF. CDR3 bases: TGTGCCAGCAGTGAAAGGGGGCAAACTAGCGAATGGAATGAGCAGTTCTTC. The V gene is TRBV25-1, the J gene TRBJ2-1; D assignment may be TRBD1 or TRBD2 (7 bases each). Looked up from germline, CDR1 is MGHDK and CDR2 is SYGVNS. The ends were cut back, 2 bases at V and 7 bases at J, with 21 bases in the middle. CDR3 length equals 17 residues.

The CDR3 protein is CASTEDREYNQPQHF. CDR3 in DNA: TGTGCCAGTACCGAGGACAGGGAGTACAATCAGCCCCAGCATTTT. The chain recombines TRBV19 with TRBJ1-5; 8 nucleotides align to TRBD1. This CDR3 has 15 amino acids. Trimming removed 7 bases from V and 3 bases from J; junction bases left unmatched: 8. Germline-derived CDR1 and CDR2 are LNHDA and SQIVND (reference sequence).

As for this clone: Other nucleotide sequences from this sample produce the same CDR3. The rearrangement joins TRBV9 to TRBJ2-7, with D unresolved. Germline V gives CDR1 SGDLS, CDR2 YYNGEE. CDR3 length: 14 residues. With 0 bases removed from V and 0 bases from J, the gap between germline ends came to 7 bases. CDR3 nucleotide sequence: TGTGCCAGCAGCGTAGCCAGCAGCTCCTACGAGCAGTACTTC. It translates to CASSVASSSYEQYF.

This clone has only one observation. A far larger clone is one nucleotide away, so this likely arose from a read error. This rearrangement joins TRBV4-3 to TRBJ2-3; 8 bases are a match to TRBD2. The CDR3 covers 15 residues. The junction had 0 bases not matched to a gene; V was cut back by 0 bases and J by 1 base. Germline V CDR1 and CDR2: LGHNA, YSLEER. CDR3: CASSQELAGTDTQYF. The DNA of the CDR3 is TGCGCCAGCAGCCAAGAACTAGCGGGCACAGATACGCAGTATTTT.

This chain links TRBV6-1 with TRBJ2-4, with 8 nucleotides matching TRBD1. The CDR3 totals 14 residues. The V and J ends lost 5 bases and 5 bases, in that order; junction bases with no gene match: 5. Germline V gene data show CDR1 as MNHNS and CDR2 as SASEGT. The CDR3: CASSFPGGQNIQYF. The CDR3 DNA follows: TGTGCCAGCAGTTTCCCAGGGGGCCAAAACATTCAGTACTTC.

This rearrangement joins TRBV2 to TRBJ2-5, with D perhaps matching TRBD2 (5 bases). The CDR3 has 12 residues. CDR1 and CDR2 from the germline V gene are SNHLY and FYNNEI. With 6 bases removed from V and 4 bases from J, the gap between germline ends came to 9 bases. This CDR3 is CASRGEGETQYF. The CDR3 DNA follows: TGTGCCAGCAGGGGCGAGGGAGAGACCCAGTACTTC.

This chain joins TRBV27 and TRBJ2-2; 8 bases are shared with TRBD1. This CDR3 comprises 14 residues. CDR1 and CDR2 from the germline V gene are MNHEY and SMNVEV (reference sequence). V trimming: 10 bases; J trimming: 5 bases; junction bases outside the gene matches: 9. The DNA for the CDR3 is TGTGCCACCAGGCGGACAGGGAGTACCGGGGAGCTGTTTTTT. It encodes CATRRTGSTGELFF.

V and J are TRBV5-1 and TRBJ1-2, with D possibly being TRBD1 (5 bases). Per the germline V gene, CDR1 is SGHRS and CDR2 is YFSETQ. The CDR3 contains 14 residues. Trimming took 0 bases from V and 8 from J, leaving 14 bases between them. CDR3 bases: TGCGCCAGCAGCTTGGTAGGAGGGGAGGCGGGCTACACCTTC. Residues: CASSLVGGEAGYTF.

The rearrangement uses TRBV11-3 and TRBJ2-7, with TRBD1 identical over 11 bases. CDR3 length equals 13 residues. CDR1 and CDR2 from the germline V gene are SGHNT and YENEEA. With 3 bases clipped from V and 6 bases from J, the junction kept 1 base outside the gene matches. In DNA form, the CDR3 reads TGTGCCAGCAGCTTCGGGACAGGGGGCGAGCAGTACTTC. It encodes CASSFGTGGEQYF.

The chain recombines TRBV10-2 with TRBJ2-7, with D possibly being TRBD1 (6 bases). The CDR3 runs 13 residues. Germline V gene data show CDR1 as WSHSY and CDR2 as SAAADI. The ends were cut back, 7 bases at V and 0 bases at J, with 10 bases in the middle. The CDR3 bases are TGCGCCAGCACCCAGGGGACCTCCTACGAGCAGTACTTC. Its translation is CASTQGTSYEQYF.

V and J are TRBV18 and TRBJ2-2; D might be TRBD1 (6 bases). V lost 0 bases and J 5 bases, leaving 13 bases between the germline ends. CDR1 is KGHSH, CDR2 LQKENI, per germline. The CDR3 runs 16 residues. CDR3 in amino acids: CASSPPSGQRTGELFF. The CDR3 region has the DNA TGTGCCAGCTCACCACCTAGTGGACAGAGGACCGGGGAGCTGTTTTTT.

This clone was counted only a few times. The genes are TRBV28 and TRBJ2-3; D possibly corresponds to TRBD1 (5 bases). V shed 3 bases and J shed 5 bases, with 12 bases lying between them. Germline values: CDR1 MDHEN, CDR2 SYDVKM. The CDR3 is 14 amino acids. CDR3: CASSFEGVLDTQYF. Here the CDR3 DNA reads TGTGCCAGCAGTTTCGAAGGGGTATTAGATACGCAGTATTTT. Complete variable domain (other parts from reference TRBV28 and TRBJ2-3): DVKVTQSSRYLVKRTGEKVFLECVQDMDHENMFWYRQDPGLGLRLIYFSYDVKMKEKGDIPEGYSVSREKKERFSLILESASTNQTSMYLCASSFEGVLDTQYFGPGTRLTVL.

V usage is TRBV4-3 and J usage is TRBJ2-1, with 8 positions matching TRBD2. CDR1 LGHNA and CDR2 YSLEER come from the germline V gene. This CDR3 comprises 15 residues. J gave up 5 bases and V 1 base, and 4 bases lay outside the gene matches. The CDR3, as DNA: TGCGCCAGCAGCCAAGCCGGGACTAGACACAATGAGCAGTTCTTC. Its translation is CASSQAGTRHNEQFF.

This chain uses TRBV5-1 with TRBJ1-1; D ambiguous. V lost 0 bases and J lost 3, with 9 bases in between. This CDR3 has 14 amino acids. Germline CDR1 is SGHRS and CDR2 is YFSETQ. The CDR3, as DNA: TGCGCCAGCAGCTTGGATGGCCGGGACACTGAAGCTTTCTTT. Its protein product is CASSLDGRDTEAFF.

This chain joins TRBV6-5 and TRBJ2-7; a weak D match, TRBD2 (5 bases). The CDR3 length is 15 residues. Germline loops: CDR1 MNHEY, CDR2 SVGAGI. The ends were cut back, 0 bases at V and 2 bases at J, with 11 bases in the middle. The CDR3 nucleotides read TGTGCCAGCAGTTACTCTCGGACGGGAACCTACGAGCAGTACTTC. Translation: CASSYSRTGTYEQYF.

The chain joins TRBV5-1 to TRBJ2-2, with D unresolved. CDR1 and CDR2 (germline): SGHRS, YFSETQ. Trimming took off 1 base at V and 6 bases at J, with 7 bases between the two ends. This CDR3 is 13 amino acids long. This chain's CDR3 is CASSLFGSGELFF. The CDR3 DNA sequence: TGCGCCAGCAGCTTGTTCGGGTCCGGGGAGCTGTTTTTT.

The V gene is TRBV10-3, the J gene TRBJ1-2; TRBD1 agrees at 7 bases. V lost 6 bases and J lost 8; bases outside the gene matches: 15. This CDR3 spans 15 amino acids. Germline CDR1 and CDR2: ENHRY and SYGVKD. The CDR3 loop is CAISQGGNRVSGYTF. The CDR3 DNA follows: TGTGCCATCAGCCAAGGGGGCAACCGGGTTTCCGGCTACACCTTC.

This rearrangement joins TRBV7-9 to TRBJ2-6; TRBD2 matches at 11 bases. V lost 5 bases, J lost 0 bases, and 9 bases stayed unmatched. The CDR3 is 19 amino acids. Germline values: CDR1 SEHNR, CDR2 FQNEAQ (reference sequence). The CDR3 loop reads CASSARTSGPSSGANVLTF. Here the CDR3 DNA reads TGTGCCAGCAGCGCCCGGACTAGCGGGCCGAGCTCTGGGGCCAACGTCCTGACTTTC.

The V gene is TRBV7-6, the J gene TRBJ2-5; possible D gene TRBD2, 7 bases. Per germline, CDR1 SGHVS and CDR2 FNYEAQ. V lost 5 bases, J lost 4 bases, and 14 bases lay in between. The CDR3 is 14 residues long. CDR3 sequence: CASSPSGGRETQYF. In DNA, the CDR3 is TGTGCCAGCAGCCCCTCCGGGGGGCGAGAGACCCAGTACTTC.

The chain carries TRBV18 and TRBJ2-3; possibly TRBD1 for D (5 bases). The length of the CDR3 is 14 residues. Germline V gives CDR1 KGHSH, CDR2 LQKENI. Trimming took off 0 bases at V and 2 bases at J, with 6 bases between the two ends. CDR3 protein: CASSPPDITDTQYF. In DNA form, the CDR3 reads TGTGCCAGCTCACCACCGGACATCACAGATACGCAGTATTTT.